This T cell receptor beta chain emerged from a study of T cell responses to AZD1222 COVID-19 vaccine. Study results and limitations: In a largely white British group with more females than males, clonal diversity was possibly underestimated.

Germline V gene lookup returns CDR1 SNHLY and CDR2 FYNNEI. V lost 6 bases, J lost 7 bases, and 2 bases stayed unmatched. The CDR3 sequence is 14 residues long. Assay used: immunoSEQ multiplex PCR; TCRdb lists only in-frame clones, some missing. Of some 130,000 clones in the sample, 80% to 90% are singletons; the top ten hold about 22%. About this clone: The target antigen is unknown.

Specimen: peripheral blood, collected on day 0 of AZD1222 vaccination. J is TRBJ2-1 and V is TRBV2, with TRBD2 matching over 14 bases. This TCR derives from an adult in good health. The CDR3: CASRGLAGGNEQFF. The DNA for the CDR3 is TGTGCCAGCAGAGGACTAGCGGGGGGTAATGAGCAGTTCTTC. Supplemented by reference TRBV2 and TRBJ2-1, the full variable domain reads EPEVTQTPSHQVTQMGQEVILRCVPISNHLYFYWYRQILGQKVEFLVSFYNNEISEKSEIFDDQFSVERPDGSNFTLKIRSTKLEDSAMYFCASRGLAGGNEQFFGPGTRLTVL.